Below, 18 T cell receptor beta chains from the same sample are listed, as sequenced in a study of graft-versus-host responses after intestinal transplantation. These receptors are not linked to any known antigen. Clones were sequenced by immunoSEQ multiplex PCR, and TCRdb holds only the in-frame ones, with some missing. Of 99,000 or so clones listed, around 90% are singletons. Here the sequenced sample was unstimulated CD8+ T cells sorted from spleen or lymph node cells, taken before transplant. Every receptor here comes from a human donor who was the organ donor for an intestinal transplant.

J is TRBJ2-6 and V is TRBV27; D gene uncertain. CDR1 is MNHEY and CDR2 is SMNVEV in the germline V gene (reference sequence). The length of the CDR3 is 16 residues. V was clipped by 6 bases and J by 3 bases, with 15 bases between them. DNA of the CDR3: TGTGCCAGCAGCCCCATAACGGGTAATGGGGCCAACGTCCTGACTTTC. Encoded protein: CASSPITGNGANVLTF. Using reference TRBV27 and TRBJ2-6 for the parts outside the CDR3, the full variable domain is EAQVTQNPRYLITVTGKKLTVTCSQNMNHEYMSWYRQDPGLGLRQIYYSMNVEVTDKGDVPEGYKVSRKEKRNFPLILESPSPNQTSLYFCASSPITGNGANVLTFGAGSRLTVL.

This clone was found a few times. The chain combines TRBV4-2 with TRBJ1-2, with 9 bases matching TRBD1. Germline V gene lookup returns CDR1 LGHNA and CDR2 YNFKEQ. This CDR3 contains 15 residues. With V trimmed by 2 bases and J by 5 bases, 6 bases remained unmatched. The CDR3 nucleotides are TGTGCCAGCAGCCAACCCGGGACAGGGATGTATGGCTACACCTTC. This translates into CASSQPGTGMYGYTF.

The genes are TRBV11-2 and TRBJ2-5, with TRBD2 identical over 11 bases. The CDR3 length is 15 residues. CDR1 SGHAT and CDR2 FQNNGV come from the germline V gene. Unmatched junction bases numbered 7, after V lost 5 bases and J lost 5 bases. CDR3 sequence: CASSPGLAVTETQYF. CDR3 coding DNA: TGTGCCAGCAGCCCGGGACTAGCGGTGACGGAGACCCAGTACTTC.

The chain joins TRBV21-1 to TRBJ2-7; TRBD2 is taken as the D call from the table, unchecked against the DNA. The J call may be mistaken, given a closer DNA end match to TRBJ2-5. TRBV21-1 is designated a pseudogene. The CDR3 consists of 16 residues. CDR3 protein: CASSTGPSGTQETQYF. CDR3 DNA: TGTGCCAGCAGCACGGGTCCTAGCGGGACCCAAGAGACCCAGTACTTC.

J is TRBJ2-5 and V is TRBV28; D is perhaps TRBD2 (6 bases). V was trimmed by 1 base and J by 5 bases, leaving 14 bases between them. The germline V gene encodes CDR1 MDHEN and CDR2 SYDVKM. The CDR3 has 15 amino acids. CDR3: CASSLSGGSGETQYF. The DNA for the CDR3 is TGTGCCAGCAGTTTATCTGGGGGGTCGGGCGAGACCCAGTACTTC. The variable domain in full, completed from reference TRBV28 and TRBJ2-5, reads DVKVTQSSRYLVKRTGEKVFLECVQDMDHENMFWYRQDPGLGLRLIYFSYDVKMKEKGDIPEGYSVSREKKERFSLILESASTNQTSMYLCASSLSGGSGETQYFGPGTRLLVL.

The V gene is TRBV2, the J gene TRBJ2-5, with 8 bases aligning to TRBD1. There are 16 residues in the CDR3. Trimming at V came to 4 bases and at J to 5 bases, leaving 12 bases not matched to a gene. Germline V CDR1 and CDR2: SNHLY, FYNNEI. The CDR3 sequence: CASSGPQSTGEETQYF. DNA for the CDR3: TGTGCCAGCAGTGGGCCGCAATCGACAGGGGAGGAGACCCAGTACTTC.

CDR3 loop: CASSQVGQGFGEQYF. DNA of the CDR3: TGTGCCAGCAGCCAAGTGGGACAGGGGTTCGGCGAGCAGTACTTC. The chain employs TRBV4-2 and TRBJ2-7, with TRBD1 matching over 10 bases. The CDR3 extends over 15 amino acids. The germline CDR1 and CDR2 sequences are LGHNA and YNFKEQ. The trim removed 1 base at V and 6 bases at J, leaving 6 bases unmatched.

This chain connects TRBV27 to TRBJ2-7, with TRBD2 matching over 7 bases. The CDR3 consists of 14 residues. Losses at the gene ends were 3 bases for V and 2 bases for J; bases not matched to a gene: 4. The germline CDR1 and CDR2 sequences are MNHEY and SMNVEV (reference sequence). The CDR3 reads CASSFGGGPYEQYF. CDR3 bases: TGTGCCAGCAGTTTCGGGGGAGGGCCCTACGAGCAGTACTTC.

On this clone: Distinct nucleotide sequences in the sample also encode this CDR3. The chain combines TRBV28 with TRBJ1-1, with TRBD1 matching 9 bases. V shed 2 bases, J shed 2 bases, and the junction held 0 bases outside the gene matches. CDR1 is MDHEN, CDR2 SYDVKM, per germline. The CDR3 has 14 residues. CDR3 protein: CASSLTGGNTEAFF. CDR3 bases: TGTGCCAGCAGTTTAACAGGGGGCAACACTGAAGCTTTCTTT.

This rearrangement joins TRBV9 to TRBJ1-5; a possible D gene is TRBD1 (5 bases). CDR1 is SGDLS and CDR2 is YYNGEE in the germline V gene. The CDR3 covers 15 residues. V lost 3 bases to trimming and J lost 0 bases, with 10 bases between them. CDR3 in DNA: TGTGCCAGCAGCGCAAGAGACAGTAGCAATCAGCCCCAGCATTTT. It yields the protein CASSARDSSNQPQHF.

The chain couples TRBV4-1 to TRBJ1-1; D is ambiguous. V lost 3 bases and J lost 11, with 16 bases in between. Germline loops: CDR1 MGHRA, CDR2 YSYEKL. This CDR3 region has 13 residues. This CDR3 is CASSQERFQPAFF. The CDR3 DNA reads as TGCGCCAGCAGCCAGGAGAGATTTCAGCCGGCTTTCTTT.

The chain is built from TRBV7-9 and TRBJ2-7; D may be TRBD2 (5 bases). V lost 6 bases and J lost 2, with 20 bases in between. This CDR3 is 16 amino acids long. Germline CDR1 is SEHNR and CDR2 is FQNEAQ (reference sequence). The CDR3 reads CASSSRLAEGPYEQYF. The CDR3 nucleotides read TGTGCCAGCAGTTCTCGGCTGGCCGAGGGCCCCTACGAGCAGTACTTC.

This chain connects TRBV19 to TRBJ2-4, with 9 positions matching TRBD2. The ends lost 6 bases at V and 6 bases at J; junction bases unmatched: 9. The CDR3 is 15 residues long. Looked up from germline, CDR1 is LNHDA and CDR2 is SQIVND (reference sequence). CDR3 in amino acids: CASSGGGAIRNIQYF. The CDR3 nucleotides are TGTGCCAGTAGCGGCGGGGGGGCAATTAGAAACATTCAGTACTTC. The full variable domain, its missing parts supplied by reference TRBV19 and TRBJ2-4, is DGGITQSPKYLFRKEGQNVTLSCEQNLNHDAMYWYRQDPGQGLRLIYYSQIVNDFQKGDIAEGYSVSREKKESFPLTVTSAQKNPTAFYLCASSGGGAIRNIQYFGAGTRLSVL.

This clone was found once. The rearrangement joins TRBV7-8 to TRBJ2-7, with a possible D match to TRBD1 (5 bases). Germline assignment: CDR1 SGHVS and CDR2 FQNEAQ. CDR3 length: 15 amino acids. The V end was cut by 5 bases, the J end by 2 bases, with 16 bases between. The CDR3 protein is CASSPNRFYAYEQYF. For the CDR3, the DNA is TGTGCCAGCAGCCCGAACAGGTTTTACGCCTACGAGCAGTACTTC.

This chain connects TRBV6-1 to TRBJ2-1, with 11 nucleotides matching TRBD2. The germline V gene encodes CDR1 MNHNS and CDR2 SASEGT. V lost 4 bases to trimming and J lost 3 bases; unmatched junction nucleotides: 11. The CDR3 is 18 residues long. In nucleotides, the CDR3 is TGTGCCAGCAGTGGACCTAGCGGGGGGACCGCATACTACAATGAGCAGTTCTTC. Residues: CASSGPSGGTAYYNEQFF.

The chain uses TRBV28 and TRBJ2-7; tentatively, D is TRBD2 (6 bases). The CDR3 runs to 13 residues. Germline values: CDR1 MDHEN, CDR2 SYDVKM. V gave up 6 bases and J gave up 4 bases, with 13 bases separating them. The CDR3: CASSGRDFYEQYF. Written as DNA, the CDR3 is TGTGCCAGCAGCGGCAGGGACTTTTACGAGCAGTACTTC.

CDR3 in DNA: TGTGCCAGCGGGGGGACTAGAGATAACAATGAGCAGTTCTTC. It codes for CASGGTRDNNEQFF. The chain has TRBV6-1 and TRBJ2-1; 8 bases match TRBD2. CDR3 length: 14 residues. With V trimmed by 8 bases and J by 5 bases, 8 bases remained unmatched. Germline V CDR1 and CDR2: MNHNS, SASEGT.

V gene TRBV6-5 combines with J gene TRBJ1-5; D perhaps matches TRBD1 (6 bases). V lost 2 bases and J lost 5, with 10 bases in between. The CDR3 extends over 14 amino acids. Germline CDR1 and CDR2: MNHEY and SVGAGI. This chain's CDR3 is CASSYTTGYQPQHF. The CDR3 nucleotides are TGTGCCAGCAGTTACACCACAGGGTATCAGCCCCAGCATTTT.